Below are 30 T cell receptor beta chains sequenced from a single sample in a study of OX40 agonist ivuxolimab in advanced cancers. Profiled with immunoSEQ multiplex PCR; TCRdb holds only in-frame clones, not every one. Among roughly 60,000 clones, around 86% were seen once, and the ten largest hold approximately 0.99%. The specimen was CD4+ or CD8+ T cells sorted from blood, collected in a trial of the OX40 agonist ivuxolimab. These receptors were taken from an adult with an advanced solid tumor such as melanoma, head and neck, liver or kidney cancer.

J is TRBJ2-5 and V is TRBV10-2, with D unresolved. CDR3 length equals 15 residues. The V end lost 0 bases, the J end lost 2 bases, and 10 bases lay between the germline ends. Germline CDR1 and CDR2: WSHSY and SAAADI. The CDR3 sequence is CASSESDHLQETQYF. The CDR3 region has the DNA TGCGCCAGCAGTGAGTCGGACCATCTTCAAGAGACCCAGTACTTC.

This sequence joins TRBV4-1 and TRBJ2-7; TRBD2 matches 13 bases. Unmatched junction bases numbered 8, after V lost 3 bases and J lost 3 bases. This CDR3 contains 17 residues. Germline V gives CDR1 MGHRA, CDR2 YSYEKL. The CDR3 protein is CASSQATGTSGNYEQYF. The DNA for the CDR3 is TGCGCCAGCAGCCAGGCGACCGGGACTAGCGGGAACTACGAGCAGTACTTC.

This clone was observed a handful of times. J is TRBJ2-5 and V is TRBV5-4; 9 bases map to TRBD2. There are 15 residues in the CDR3. V lost 0 bases, J lost 0 bases, and 0 bases stayed unmatched. Germline loops: CDR1 SGHNT, CDR2 YYREEE (reference sequence). CDR3 loop: CASSLASGDQETQYF. The CDR3 bases are TGTGCCAGCAGCTTGGCTAGCGGGGACCAAGAGACCCAGTACTTC.

The genes are TRBV14 and TRBJ2-7; D is unresolved. The CDR3 contains 14 residues. V gave up 2 bases and J gave up 2 bases, with 10 bases separating them. CDR1 is SGHDN, CDR2 FVKESK, per germline. In DNA form, the CDR3 reads TGTGCCAGCAGCCAAAAGGGTGGTGCCTACGAGCAGTACTTC. It translates to CASSQKGGAYEQYF. Filled out from reference TRBV14 and TRBJ2-7, the complete variable domain reads EAGVTQFPSHSVIEKGQTVTLRCDPISGHDNLYWYRRVMGKEIKFLLHFVKESKQDESGMPNNRFLAERTGGTYSTLKVQPAELEDSGVYFCASSQKGGAYEQYFGPGTRLTVT.

The gene calls are TRBV29-1 and TRBJ2-1; perhaps TRBD2 as D (6 bases). The CDR3 consists of 10 residues. Germline assignment: CDR1 SQVTM and CDR2 ANQGSEA. V was shortened by 7 bases and J by 8 bases, with 9 bases between the two germline ends. In DNA, the CDR3 is TGCAGCGGGGGGGAGCATGAGCAGTTCTTC. Translated, it gives CSGGEHEQFF.

The V and J genes are TRBV6-5 and TRBJ1-5; 8 bases fit TRBD1. Germline-derived CDR1 and CDR2 are MNHEY and SVGAGI. The CDR3 consists of 12 residues. With 6 bases clipped from V and 11 bases from J, the junction kept 6 bases outside the gene matches. In DNA, the CDR3 is TGTGCCAGCAGGGACAGGGTAGGAGCCCAGCATTTT. It specifies CASRDRVGAQHF.

The chain carries TRBV18 and TRBJ2-5, with D possibly TRBD2 on 5 matching bases. From germline, CDR1 is KGHSH and CDR2 LQKENI. There are 14 residues in the CDR3. Between the trimmed V and J ends, which lost 4 bases and 4 bases, there was a span of 13 bases. Here the CDR3 reads CASSRSYGGETQYF. CDR3 in DNA: TGTGCCAGCTCACGAAGCTATGGAGGAGAGACCCAGTACTTC.

By share, this clone counts as medium-sized. Other DNA sequences from this sample encode an identical CDR3 as well. The J gene is TRBJ1-2, the V gene TRBV28, with a tentative D call TRBD1 (5 bases). The CDR3 is 12 amino acids. Looked up from germline, CDR1 is MDHEN and CDR2 is SYDVKM. Trimming shortened V by 3 bases and J by 7 bases, and 9 bases separated the two germline ends. This CDR3 is CASSFKGAGYTF. The CDR3, as DNA: TGTGCCAGCAGTTTCAAAGGGGCTGGCTACACCTTC.

This clone was detected once. The chain links TRBV5-6 to TRBJ2-3; tentatively, D is TRBD1 (5 bases). CDR3 size: 13 residues. Germline V lookup: CDR1 SGHDT, CDR2 YYEEEE. With 0 bases removed from V and 11 bases from J, the gap between germline ends came to 13 bases. The CDR3, as DNA: TGTGCCAGCAGCTTGGGGGGCTTGGGTGAGCAGTATTTT. This translates into CASSLGGLGEQYF.

The sample holds a few counts of this clone. The chain recombines TRBV29-1 with TRBJ2-2; TRBD2 might be the D (6 bases). Germline lookup yields CDR1 SQVTM and CDR2 ANQGSEA. Trimming cost V 7 bases and J 1 base, with 10 bases left between them. CDR3 size: 13 residues. The CDR3 DNA follows: TGCAGCGGCAGGGACTTGAACACCGGGGAGCTGTTTTTT. This translates into CSGRDLNTGELFF.

The genes are TRBV5-6 and TRBJ2-3, with 8 bases aligning to TRBD2. Per the germline V gene, CDR1 is SGHDT and CDR2 is YYEEEE. V was pared by 1 base and J by 5 bases, with 3 bases of the junction left unmatched. This CDR3 has 14 residues. CDR3 bases: TGTGCCAGCAGCTTGAATCTAGCGGGAGATACGCAGTATTTT. Translated, it gives CASSLNLAGDTQYF.

V and J are TRBV30 and TRBJ1-3; maybe TRBD1 (5 bases). The ends were cut back, 0 bases at V and 2 bases at J, with 20 bases in the middle. Per the germline V gene, CDR1 is GTSNPN and CDR2 is SVGIG (reference sequence). The CDR3 is 18 amino acids. CDR3 region: CAWSVHAGELLTGNTIYF. The CDR3 nucleotides are TGTGCCTGGAGTGTACACGCGGGGGAGTTGTTGACTGGAAACACCATATATTTT.

The chain has TRBV28 and TRBJ2-7; tentative D call: TRBD2 (5 bases). The germline CDR1 and CDR2 sequences are MDHEN and SYDVKM. The CDR3 has 16 amino acids. The V gene lost 5 bases and the J gene lost 7 bases, with 24 bases spanning the gap. The CDR3 loop reads CASSVITKRGPPEQYF. CDR3 DNA sequence: TGTGCCAGCAGTGTTATAACAAAACGGGGTCCCCCAGAGCAGTACTTC.

The chain uses TRBV7-9 and TRBJ2-3; D is ambiguous. Germline assignment: CDR1 SEHNR and CDR2 FQNEAQ (reference sequence). The CDR3 covers 13 residues. V was pared by 2 bases and J by 2 bases, with 5 bases between. In nucleotides, the CDR3 is TGTGCCAGCAGCTTAAGCCTCACAGATACGCAGTATTTT. Protein: CASSLSLTDTQYF.

The V call is TRBV20-1, the J call TRBJ2-3, with unresolved D. The CDR3 totals 11 residues. Per the germline V gene, CDR1 is DFQATT and CDR2 is SNEGSKA (reference sequence). The V and J ends lost 1 base and 5 bases respectively, with 4 bases between them. The chain's CDR3 is CSARVGDTQYF. The CDR3 DNA reads as TGCAGTGCTAGAGTGGGAGATACGCAGTATTTT.

The V call is TRBV6-5, the J call TRBJ2-7, with D uncertain. CDR3 length: 16 residues. Germline-derived CDR1 and CDR2 are MNHEY and SVGAGI. V was trimmed by 4 bases and J by 2 bases, leaving 18 bases between them. CDR3 nucleotide sequence: TGTGCCAGCAGTTCTCGCCGATCCCTGAGGACCTACGAGCAGTACTTC. Its translation is CASSSRRSLRTYEQYF.

About this clone: Its ends do not fully match the called genes, so a read error is possible. The chain has TRBV28 and TRBJ2-1; a possible D gene is TRBD2 (6 bases). Germline lookup yields CDR1 MDHEN and CDR2 SYDVKM. CDR3 length: 14 residues. The CDR3 region has the DNA TGTGCCAGCAATTTAGACGGGGGTGGGGATGAGCAGTTCTTC. Translation gives CASNLDGGGDEQFF.

This sequence joins TRBV28 and TRBJ2-7, with D possibly being TRBD2 (6 bases). V lost 7 bases to trimming and J lost 3 bases, with 13 bases between them. Per germline, CDR1 MDHEN and CDR2 SYDVKM. The CDR3 loop spans 13 amino acids. CDR3 loop: CASTQRAFYEQYF. DNA of the CDR3: TGTGCCAGCACCCAGCGGGCCTTCTACGAGCAGTACTTC.

The chain is built from TRBV6-5 and TRBJ2-4, with D tentatively TRBD1 (5 bases). Germline-derived CDR1 and CDR2 are MNHEY and SVGAGI. With 4 bases removed from V and 2 bases from J, the gap between germline ends came to 6 bases. The CDR3 runs 13 residues. CDR3 DNA: TGTGCCAGCAGTTTGGGGCCCAAAAACATTCAGTACTTC. It specifies CASSLGPKNIQYF.

The rearrangement links TRBV5-8 to TRBJ2-7; TRBD1 matches at 7 bases. The J segment lost 3 bases and the V segment lost 0 bases, leaving 6 bases of the junction unmatched. This CDR3 comprises 15 residues. CDR1 is SGHTS, CDR2 YDEGEE, per germline. The CDR3 region is CASSLDPTGDYEQYF. CDR3 coding DNA: TGTGCCAGCAGCTTGGACCCTACAGGGGACTACGAGCAGTACTTC.

The chain employs TRBV7-9 and TRBJ2-2; 10 nucleotides line up with TRBD2. V lost 7 bases, J lost 6 bases, and 8 bases stayed unmatched. From germline, CDR1 is SEHNR and CDR2 FQNEAQ (reference sequence). There are 15 residues in the CDR3. The CDR3 region has the DNA TGTGCCAGCATAATAGCGGGAGGTTCTTCCGGGGAGCTGTTTTTT. It translates to CASIIAGGSSGELFF.

This rearrangement joins TRBV7-6 to TRBJ2-2; D is possibly TRBD2 (7 bases). The CDR3 sequence is 16 residues long. Germline lookup yields CDR1 SGHVS and CDR2 FNYEAQ. V was shortened by 5 bases and J by 2 bases, with 15 bases between the two germline ends. CDR3 bases: TGTGCCAGCAGCCGCGAGGGGGGGCGAAACACCGGGGAGCTGTTTTTT. Its translation is CASSREGGRNTGELFF.

V usage is TRBV7-9 and J usage is TRBJ2-7; no definite D call. This CDR3 has 11 residues. CDR1 and CDR2 from the germline V gene are SEHNR and FQNEAQ (reference sequence). Between the trimmed V and J ends, which lost 5 bases and 7 bases, there was a span of 9 bases. The CDR3 is CASSHSLEQYF. CDR3 nucleotide sequence: TGTGCCAGCAGCCACAGTTTGGAGCAGTACTTC.

The chain employs TRBV19 and TRBJ1-2; 10 nucleotides agree with TRBD1. The CDR3 has 15 residues. Per germline, CDR1 LNHDA and CDR2 SQIVND (reference sequence). V shed 3 bases and J 3 bases; nucleotides not matched to a gene: 4. CDR3 loop: CASSIDRGQDYGYTF. DNA of the CDR3: TGTGCCAGTAGTATCGACAGGGGGCAGGACTATGGCTACACCTTC.

V gene TRBV4-3 combines with J gene TRBJ1-2; weak D call: TRBD1 (5 bases). This CDR3 is built from 16 residues. Trimming removed 0 bases from V and 3 bases from J, with 14 bases in between. CDR1 and CDR2 from the germline V gene are LGHNA and YSLEER. DNA for the CDR3: TGCGCCAGCAGCCAAGATTTGGGGACCGCGGACTATGGCTACACCTTC. Protein product: CASSQDLGTADYGYTF.

The chain combines TRBV28 with TRBJ2-7, with a possible D match to TRBD1 (6 bases). The CDR3 is 14 amino acids. The germline V gene encodes CDR1 MDHEN and CDR2 SYDVKM. V was pared by 5 bases and J by 3 bases, with 14 bases between. The CDR3 loop reads CASSPTGSGYEQYF. CDR3 nucleotides: TGTGCCAGCAGTCCTACAGGGAGCGGCTACGAGCAGTACTTC.

The chain couples TRBV4-2 to TRBJ2-2, with D uncertain. V lost 0 bases, J lost 7 bases, and 9 bases lay in between. The CDR3 is 14 residues long. Germline CDR1 and CDR2: LGHNA and YNFKEQ. CDR3 residues: CASSQEDFNGELFF. The CDR3 DNA reads as TGTGCCAGCAGCCAAGAGGATTTCAACGGGGAGCTGTTTTTT.

This clone was detected once. The chain is built from TRBV14 and TRBJ2-1; a possible D gene is TRBD1 (6 bases). The germline CDR1 and CDR2 sequences are SGHDN and FVKESK. V gave up 1 base and J gave up 8 bases, with 12 bases separating them. This CDR3 contains 14 residues. The CDR3 protein is CASSQVNRAYEQFF. The CDR3, as DNA: TGTGCCAGCAGCCAAGTTAACAGGGCATATGAGCAGTTCTTC.

This clone was found once. The chain couples TRBV27 to TRBJ1-5; TRBD1 is a possible D gene (5 bases). Germline CDR1 reads MNHEY; CDR2 reads SMNVEV (reference sequence). The V and J ends lost 2 bases and 0 bases respectively, with 8 bases between them. This CDR3 contains 15 residues. CDR3 nucleotide sequence: TGTGCCAGCAGTTTAGGACACAATAGCAATCAGCCCCAGCATTTT. Its translation: CASSLGHNSNQPQHF.

The J gene is TRBJ2-2, the V gene TRBV28; no definite D call. Germline V gene sequence: CDR1 MDHEN, CDR2 SYDVKM. V lost 5 bases and J lost 2, with 9 bases in between. This CDR3 is built from 14 residues. The CDR3 spells CASSQTANTGELFF. The DNA for the CDR3 is TGTGCCAGCAGTCAAACAGCCAACACCGGGGAGCTGTTTTTT.